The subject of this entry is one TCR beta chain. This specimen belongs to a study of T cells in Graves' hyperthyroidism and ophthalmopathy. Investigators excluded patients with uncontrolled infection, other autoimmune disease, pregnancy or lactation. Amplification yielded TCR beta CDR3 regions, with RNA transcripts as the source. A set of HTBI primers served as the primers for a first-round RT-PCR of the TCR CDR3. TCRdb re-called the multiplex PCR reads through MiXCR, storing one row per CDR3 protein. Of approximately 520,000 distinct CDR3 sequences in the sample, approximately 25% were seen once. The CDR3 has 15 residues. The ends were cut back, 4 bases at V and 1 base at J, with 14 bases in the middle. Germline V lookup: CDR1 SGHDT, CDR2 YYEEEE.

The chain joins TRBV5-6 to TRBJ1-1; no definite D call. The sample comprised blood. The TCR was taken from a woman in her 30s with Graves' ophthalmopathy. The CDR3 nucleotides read TGTGCCAGCAGCCGGCACCTGACGGGGAACACTGAAGCTTTCTTT. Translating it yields CASSRHLTGNTEAFF.